This section outlines one TCR beta chain sequence together with its context. Antigen unknown. Looked up from germline, CDR1 is MNHNS and CDR2 is SASEGT. V gave up 6 bases and J gave up 6 bases, with 15 bases separating them. The length of the CDR3 is 14 residues. The source of the sample is a study of CD8 T cells in ankylosing spondylitis. With molecular barcodes, quantitative 5'-RACE was used to make the TCR beta libraries. TCRdb recomputed calls from the 5' RACE reads with MiXCR, one row per CDR3 protein. This sample yields some 400,000 distinct CDR3 sequences, of which around 20% are seen a single time; roughly a sixth belongs to the top ten. Study observations and caveats: Relatively scarce in peripheral blood, disease-linked clones were CD8+. Significant enrichment of disease-linked clones was reported in matched ankylosing spondylitis synovial fluid. Ankylosing spondylitis blood appeared to be characterized by a TCR beta motif of several highly homologous variants. A subset of motif variants has previously been described in the synovial fluid and blood of reactive arthritis.

The receptor was derived from a male donor with ankylosing spondylitis. Sequences were obtained from blood, either unsorted or a sorted T cell fraction (not recorded which). The chain employs TRBV6-1 and TRBJ2-1, with a weak D call TRBD1 (6 bases). CDR3 nucleotides: TGTGCCAGCAGGAAATTCAGACAGGCCAATGAGCAGTTCTTC. Its protein is CASRKFRQANEQFF.